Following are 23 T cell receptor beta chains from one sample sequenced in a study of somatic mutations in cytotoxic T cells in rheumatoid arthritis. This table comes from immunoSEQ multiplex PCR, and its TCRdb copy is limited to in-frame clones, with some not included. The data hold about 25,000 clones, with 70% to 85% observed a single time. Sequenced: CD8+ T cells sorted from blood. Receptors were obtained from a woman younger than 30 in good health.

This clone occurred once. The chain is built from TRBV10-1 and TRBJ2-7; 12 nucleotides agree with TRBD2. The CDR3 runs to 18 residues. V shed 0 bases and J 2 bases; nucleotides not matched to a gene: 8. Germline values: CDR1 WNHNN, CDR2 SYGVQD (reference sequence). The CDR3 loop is CASSESGLAGPFPYEQYF. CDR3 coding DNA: TGCGCCAGCAGTGAGTCGGGACTAGCGGGTCCTTTCCCCTACGAGCAGTACTTC.

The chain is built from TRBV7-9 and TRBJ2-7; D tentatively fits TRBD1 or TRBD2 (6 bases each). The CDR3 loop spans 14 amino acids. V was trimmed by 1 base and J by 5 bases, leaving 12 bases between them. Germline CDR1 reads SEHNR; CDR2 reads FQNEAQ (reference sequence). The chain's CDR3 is CASSLGRGGNEQYF. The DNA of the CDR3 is TGTGCCAGCAGCTTAGGCAGGGGAGGCAACGAGCAGTACTTC.

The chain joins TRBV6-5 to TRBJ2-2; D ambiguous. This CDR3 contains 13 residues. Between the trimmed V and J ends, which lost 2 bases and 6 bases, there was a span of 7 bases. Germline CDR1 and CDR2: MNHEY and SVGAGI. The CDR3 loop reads CASSYQPPGELFF. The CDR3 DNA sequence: TGTGCCAGCAGTTACCAGCCCCCCGGGGAGCTGTTTTTT.

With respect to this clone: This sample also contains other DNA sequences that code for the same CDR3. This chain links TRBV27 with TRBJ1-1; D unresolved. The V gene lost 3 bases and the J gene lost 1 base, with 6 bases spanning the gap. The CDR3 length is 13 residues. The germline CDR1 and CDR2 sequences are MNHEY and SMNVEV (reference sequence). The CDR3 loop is CASSFTGNTEAFF. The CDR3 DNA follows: TGTGCCAGCAGTTTCACCGGGAACACTGAAGCTTTCTTT.

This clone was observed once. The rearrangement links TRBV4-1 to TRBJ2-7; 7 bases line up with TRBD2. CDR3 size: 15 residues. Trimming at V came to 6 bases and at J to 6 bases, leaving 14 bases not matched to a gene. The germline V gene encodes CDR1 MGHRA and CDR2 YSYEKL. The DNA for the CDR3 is TGCGCCAGCAGTCGAGGCGCGGGAGTCTTGGGCGAGCAGTACTTC. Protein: CASSRGAGVLGEQYF.

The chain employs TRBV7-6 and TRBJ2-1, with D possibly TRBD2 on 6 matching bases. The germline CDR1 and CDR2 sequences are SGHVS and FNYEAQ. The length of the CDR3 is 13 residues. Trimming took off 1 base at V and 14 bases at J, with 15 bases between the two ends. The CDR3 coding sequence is TGTGCCAGCAGCTTAGGGAGTAGCGGAGGGAAGTTCTTC. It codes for CASSLGSSGGKFF. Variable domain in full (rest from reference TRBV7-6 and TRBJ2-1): GAGVSQSPRYKVTKRGQDVALRCDPISGHVSLYWYRQALGQGPEFLTYFNYEAQQDKSGLPNDRFSAERPEGSISTLTIQRTEQRDSAMYRCASSLGSSGGKFFGPGTRLTVL.

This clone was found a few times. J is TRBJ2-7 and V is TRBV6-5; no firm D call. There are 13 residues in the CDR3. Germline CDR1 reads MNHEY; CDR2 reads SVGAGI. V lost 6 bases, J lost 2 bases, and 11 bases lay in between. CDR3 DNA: TGTGCCAGCAGCTTAGGACGAACCTACGAGCAGTACTTC. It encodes CASSLGRTYEQYF.

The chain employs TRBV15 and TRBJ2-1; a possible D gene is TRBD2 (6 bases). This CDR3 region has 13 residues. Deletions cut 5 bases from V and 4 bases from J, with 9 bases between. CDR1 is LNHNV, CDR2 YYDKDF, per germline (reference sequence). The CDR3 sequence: CATSAREYNEQFF. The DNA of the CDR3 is TGTGCCACCAGCGCCCGGGAGTACAATGAGCAGTTCTTC.

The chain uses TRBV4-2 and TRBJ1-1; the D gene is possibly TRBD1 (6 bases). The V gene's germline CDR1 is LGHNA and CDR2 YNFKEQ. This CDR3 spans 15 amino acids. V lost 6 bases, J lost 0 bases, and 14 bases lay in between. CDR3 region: CASRLYGTMNTEAFF. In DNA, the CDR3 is TGTGCCAGCAGGTTATACGGGACAATGAACACTGAAGCTTTCTTT.

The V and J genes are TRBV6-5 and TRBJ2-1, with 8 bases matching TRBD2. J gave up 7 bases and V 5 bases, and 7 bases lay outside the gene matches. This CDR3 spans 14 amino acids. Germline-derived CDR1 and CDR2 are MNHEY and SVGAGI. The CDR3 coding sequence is TGTGCCAGCAGTCCAGACGGACTAGCTAATGAGCAGTTCTTC. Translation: CASSPDGLANEQFF.

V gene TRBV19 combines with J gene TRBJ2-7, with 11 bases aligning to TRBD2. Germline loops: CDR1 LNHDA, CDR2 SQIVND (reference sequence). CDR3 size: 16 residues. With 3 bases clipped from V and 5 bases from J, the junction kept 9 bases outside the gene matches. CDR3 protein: CASSILAGGPADEQYF. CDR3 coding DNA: TGTGCCAGTAGTATCCTAGCGGGAGGACCCGCCGACGAGCAGTACTTC.

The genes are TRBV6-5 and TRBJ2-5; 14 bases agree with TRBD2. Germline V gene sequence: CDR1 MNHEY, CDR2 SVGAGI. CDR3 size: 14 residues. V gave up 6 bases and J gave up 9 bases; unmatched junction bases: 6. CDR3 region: CASSPGLAGGPQYF. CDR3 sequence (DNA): TGTGCCAGCAGCCCCGGACTAGCGGGGGGTCCCCAGTACTTC.

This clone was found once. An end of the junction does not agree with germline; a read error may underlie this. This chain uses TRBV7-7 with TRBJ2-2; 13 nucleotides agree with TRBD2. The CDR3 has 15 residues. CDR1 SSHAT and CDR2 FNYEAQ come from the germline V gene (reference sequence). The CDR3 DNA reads TGTGCTAGCAGCCCTACTAGCGGGGGGGCCGGGGAGCTGTTTTTT. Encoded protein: CASSPTSGGAGELFF.

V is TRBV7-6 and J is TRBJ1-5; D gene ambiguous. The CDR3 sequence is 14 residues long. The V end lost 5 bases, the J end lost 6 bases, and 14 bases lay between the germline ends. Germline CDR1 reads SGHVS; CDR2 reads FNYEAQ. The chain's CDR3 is CASSNRGFGQPQHF. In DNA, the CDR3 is TGTGCCAGCAGCAACCGGGGATTCGGTCAGCCCCAGCATTTT.

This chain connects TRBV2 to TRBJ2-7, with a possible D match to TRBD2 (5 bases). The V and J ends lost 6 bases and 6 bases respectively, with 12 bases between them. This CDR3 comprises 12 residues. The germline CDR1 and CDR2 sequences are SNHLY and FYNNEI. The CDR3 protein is CASSWEWGEQYV. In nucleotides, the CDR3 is TGTGCCAGCAGCTGGGAGTGGGGCGAGCAGTACGTC.

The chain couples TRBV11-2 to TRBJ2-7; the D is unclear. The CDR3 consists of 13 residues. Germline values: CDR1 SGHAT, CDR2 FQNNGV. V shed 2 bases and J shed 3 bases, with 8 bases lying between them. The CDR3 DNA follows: TGTGCCAGCAGCTTACACGCTAACTACGAGCAGTACTTC. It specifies CASSLHANYEQYF.

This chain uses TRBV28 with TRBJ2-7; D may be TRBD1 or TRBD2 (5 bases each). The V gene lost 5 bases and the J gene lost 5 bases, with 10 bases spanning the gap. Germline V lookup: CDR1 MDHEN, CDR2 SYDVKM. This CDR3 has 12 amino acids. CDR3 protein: CASSEGRDEQYV. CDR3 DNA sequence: TGTGCCAGCAGTGAGGGGCGGGACGAGCAGTACGTC.

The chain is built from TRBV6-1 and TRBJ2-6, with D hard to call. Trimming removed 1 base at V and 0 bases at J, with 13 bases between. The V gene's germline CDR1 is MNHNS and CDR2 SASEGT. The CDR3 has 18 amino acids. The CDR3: CASSEEGYPLSGANVLTF. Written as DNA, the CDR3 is TGTGCCAGCAGTGAAGAGGGTTACCCCCTCTCTGGGGCCAACGTCCTGACTTTC.

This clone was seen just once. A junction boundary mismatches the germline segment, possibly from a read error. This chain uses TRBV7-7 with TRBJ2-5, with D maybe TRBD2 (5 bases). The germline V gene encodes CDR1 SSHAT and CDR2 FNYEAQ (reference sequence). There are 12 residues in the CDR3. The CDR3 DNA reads TGTGCTAGCAGCCAACTAGGAGAGACCCAGTACTTC. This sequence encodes CASSQLGETQYF.

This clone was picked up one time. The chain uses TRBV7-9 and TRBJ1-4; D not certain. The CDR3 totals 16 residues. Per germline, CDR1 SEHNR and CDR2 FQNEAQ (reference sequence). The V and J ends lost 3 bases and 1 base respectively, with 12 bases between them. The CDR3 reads CASSFPRGKTNEKLFF. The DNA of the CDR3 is TGTGCCAGCAGCTTCCCTCGAGGGAAAACTAATGAAAAACTGTTTTTT. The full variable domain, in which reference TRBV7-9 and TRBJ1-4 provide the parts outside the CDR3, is DTGVSQNPRHKITKRGQNVTFRCDPISEHNRLYWYRQTLGQGPEFLTYFQNEAQLEKSRLLSDRFSAERPKGSFSTLEIQRTEQGDSAMYLCASSFPRGKTNEKLFFGSGTQLSVL.

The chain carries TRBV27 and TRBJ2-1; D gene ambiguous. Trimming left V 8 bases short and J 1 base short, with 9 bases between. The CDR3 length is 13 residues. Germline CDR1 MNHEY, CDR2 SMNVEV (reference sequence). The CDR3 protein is CASSTISYNEQFF. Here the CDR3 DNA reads TGTGCCAGCTCTACAATTTCCTACAATGAGCAGTTCTTC.

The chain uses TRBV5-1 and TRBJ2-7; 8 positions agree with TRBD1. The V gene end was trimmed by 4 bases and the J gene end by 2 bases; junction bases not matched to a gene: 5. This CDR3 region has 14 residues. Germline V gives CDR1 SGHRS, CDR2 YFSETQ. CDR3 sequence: CASSRGTGPYEQYV. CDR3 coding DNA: TGCGCCAGCAGCCGGGGGACAGGCCCCTACGAGCAGTACGTC.

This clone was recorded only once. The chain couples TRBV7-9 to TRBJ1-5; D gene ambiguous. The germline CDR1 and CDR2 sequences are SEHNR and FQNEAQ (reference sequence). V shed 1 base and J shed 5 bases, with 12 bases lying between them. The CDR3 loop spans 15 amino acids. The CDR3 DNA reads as TGTGCCAGCAGCTTAGAGGGTGATTGGGATCAGCCCCAGCATTTT. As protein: CASSLEGDWDQPQHF.